Listed below are T cell receptor beta chains from one sample, sequenced in a study of blood T cell repertoires in COVID-19. Data came from immunoSEQ multiplex PCR; TCRdb stores just in-frame clones and leaves some out. Among over 100,000 clones listed, approximately 88% were seen once. The sample taken for sequencing was peripheral blood. These TCRs come from a man aged 50 to 60 with acute or convalescent COVID-19. The CDR3 runs from the conserved cysteine through the conserved F or W. The D gene is left open where the match is weak.

j_call,d_call,v_call,cdr3_aa,cdr3_nt
TRBJ1-3,TRBD1,TRBV5-1,CASSAGQGGNTIYF,TGCGCCAGCAGCGCGGGACAGGGGGGAAACACCATATATTTT
TRBJ2-1,TRBD2,TRBV5-4,CASSLPGLAGVIEQFF,TGTGCCAGCAGCTTACCGGGACTAGCGGGAGTTATTGAGCAGTTCTTC
TRBJ2-1,TRBD2,TRBV10-1,CASSRPGLAGDVAYNEQFF,TGCGCCAGCAGCAGACCGGGACTAGCGGGAGACGTCGCCTACAATGAGCAGTTCTTC
TRBJ2-1,.,TRBV5-1,CASSLRTDTYNEQFF,TGCGCCAGCAGCTTGAGGACAGATACTTACAATGAGCAGTTCTTC
TRBJ1-3,.,TRBV9,CASSFRGAGNTIYF,TGTGCCAGCAGCTTCAGAGGAGCTGGAAACACCATATATTTT
TRBJ1-2,TRBD1,TRBV5-6,CASSYGTGQTSNYGYTF,TGTGCCAGCAGCTATGGGACAGGGCAAACTTCTAACTATGGCTACACCTTC
TRBJ2-7,TRBD2,TRBV6-5,CASSRSGYLYEQYF,TGTGCCAGCAGTCGTAGCGGGTATCTCTACGAGCAGTACTTC
TRBJ2-2,.,TRBV5-1,CASSLTVRDTGELFF,TGCGCCAGCAGCTTGACGGTCCGGGACACCGGGGAGCTGTTTTTT
TRBJ2-1,TRBD2,TRBV10-2,CASKRGLAGDGYNEQFF,TGCGCCAGCAAAAGGGGACTAGCGGGAGATGGCTACAATGAGCAGTTCTTC
TRBJ1-1,.,TRBV5-1,CASSLSQGVIAEAFF,TGCGCCAGCAGCTTGTCACAGGGAGTGATCGCTGAAGCTTTCTTT
TRBJ2-7,.,TRBV11-1,CASSLGASRGYEQYF,TGTGCCAGCAGCTTAGGGGCCTCCCGGGGCTACGAGCAGTACTTC
TRBJ2-7,.,TRBV6-5,CASRDYSYEQYF,TGTGCCAGCAGGGACTACTCCTACGAGCAGTACTTC
TRBJ1-4,TRBD1,TRBV5-1,CASSTTGASGEKLFF,TGCGCCAGCAGCACGACAGGGGCGTCCGGTGAAAAACTGTTTTTT
TRBJ2-6,.,TRBV9,CASSVDLRITLSGANVLTF,TGTGCCAGCAGCGTAGATCTCAGGATAACGCTCTCTGGGGCCAACGTCCTGACTTTC
TRBJ2-3,TRBD2,TRBV3-1/TRBV3-2,CASSPASGGPRSPQYF,TGTGCCAGCAGCCCAGCTAGCGGGGGCCCAAGATCTCCGCAGTATTTT